The 25 T cell receptor beta chains below were found in one sample sequenced in a study of neurological immune-mediated disorders. TCRdb fed the 5' RACE reads into MiXCR, producing one record per CDR3 protein. The sample has roughly 70,000 distinct CDR3 sequences, around 5.2% seen once. The sequencing input was PBMCs. The receptor source for this set is a woman in her twenties or thirties with multiple sclerosis.

This clonotype was seen many times. The J gene is TRBJ1-2, the V gene TRBV4-1; possible D gene TRBD1, 6 bases. The CDR3 length is 14 residues. With 6 bases removed from V and 6 bases from J, the gap between germline ends came to 17 bases. CDR1 is MGHRA, CDR2 YSYEKL, per germline. Here the CDR3 DNA reads TGCGCCAGCAGGGCAGTAGGGGGGCTCGATGGCTACACCTTC. Translation: CASRAVGGLDGYTF.

This clonotype was seen ten or more times. This rearrangement joins TRBV20-1 to TRBJ2-5; 11 bases are a match to TRBD2. The CDR3 extends over 16 amino acids. With V trimmed by 1 base and J by 4 bases, 8 bases remained unmatched. Germline V gives CDR1 DFQATT, CDR2 SNEGSKA (reference sequence). As DNA, the CDR3 is TGCAGTGCTAGAGGAAATAGCGGGGGGGTAAGAGAGACCCAGTACTTC. It translates to CSARGNSGGVRETQYF.

Notes on this clonotype: A read error may account for a junction end that differs from germline. This chain joins TRBV30 and TRBJ1-6, with TRBD1 identical over 9 bases. The germline CDR1 and CDR2 sequences are GTSNPN and SVGIG (reference sequence). The CDR3 covers 14 residues. The CDR3, as DNA: TGTGCCTGGACCCTGGACAGGGGTAGTTCACCCCTCAACTTT. This gives the protein CAWTLDRGSSPLNF.

Ten or more counts support this clonotype. This chain connects TRBV12-3 or TRBV12-4 to TRBJ2-5; no reliable D call. V gave up 1 base and J gave up 2 bases, with 5 bases separating them. The CDR3 spans 13 residues. This CDR3 reads CASSLVAQETQYF. The CDR3 bases are TGTGCCAGCAGTTTAGTTGCACAAGAGACCCAGTACTTC.

Many counts were recorded for this clonotype. The chain recombines TRBV5-1 with TRBJ2-5; no definite D call. There are 15 residues in the CDR3. With 4 bases removed from V and 4 bases from J, the gap between germline ends came to 17 bases. The germline gives CDR1 SGHRS, CDR2 YFSETQ. DNA for the CDR3: TGCGCCAGCAGCAAGACGGATGCCGTTCTAGAGACCCAGTACTTC. Residues: CASSKTDAVLETQYF.

The chain recombines TRBV28 with TRBJ2-1, with a possible D match to TRBD1 (5 bases). V was cut by 7 bases and J by 0 bases, with 13 bases left in between. The CDR3 runs to 15 residues. Germline CDR1 reads MDHEN; CDR2 reads SYDVKM. CDR3 nucleotide sequence: TGTGCCAGCATAAACAGGTTCCGCTCCTACAATGAGCAGTTCTTC. This gives the protein CASINRFRSYNEQFF.

This clonotype was seen ten or more times. The chain recombines TRBV20-1 with TRBJ2-2; 15 bases match TRBD2. Trimming removed 2 bases from V and 0 bases from J; junction bases left unmatched: 7. The length of the CDR3 is 19 residues. From germline, CDR1 is DFQATT and CDR2 SNEGSKA (reference sequence). The CDR3 sequence: CSARPPGLAGGPNTGELFF. CDR3 in DNA: TGCAGTGCTAGACCTCCGGGACTAGCGGGGGGACCGAACACCGGGGAGCTGTTTTTT.

This clonotype was counted many times. The chain couples TRBV3-1 to TRBJ2-5, with TRBD1 matching over 8 bases. The V gene's germline CDR1 is LGHDT and CDR2 YNNKEL (reference sequence). The CDR3 covers 14 residues. J gave up 3 bases and V 4 bases, and 4 bases lay outside the gene matches. CDR3 amino acids: CASSRQGLEETQYF. CDR3 DNA: TGTGCCAGCAGCCGACAGGGGCTGGAAGAGACCCAGTACTTC.

There are many counts of this clonotype. The V call is TRBV20-1, the J call TRBJ2-1; 9 bases agree with TRBD1. Trimming cost V 6 bases and J 1 base; bases outside gene matches: 16. The CDR3 is 18 residues long. Germline-derived CDR1 and CDR2 are DFQATT and SNEGSKA (reference sequence). CDR3 in DNA: TGCAGTGCAGGGACAGGGCCACCCGTAGTGGGGTCCTACAATGAGCAGTTCTTC. This translates into CSAGTGPPVVGSYNEQFF.

This clonotype was seen many times. V gene TRBV11-3 combines with J gene TRBJ2-3; a possible D gene is TRBD1 (7 bases). The CDR3 contains 14 residues. Germline lookup yields CDR1 SGHNT and CDR2 YENEEA. V shed 5 bases and J shed 3 bases, with 12 bases lying between them. CDR3: CASSPRGVTDTQYF. The CDR3 DNA reads as TGTGCCAGCAGCCCCAGGGGGGTGACAGATACGCAGTATTTT.

This clonotype has at least ten counts. The chain carries TRBV7-9 and TRBJ2-3, with 7 nucleotides matching TRBD1. The CDR3 spans 14 residues. J lost 0 bases, V lost 5 bases, and 2 bases had no gene match. In germline, CDR1 is SEHNR, CDR2 FQNEAQ (reference sequence). Here the CDR3 DNA reads TGTGCCAGCAGCAAGGGACAGAGCACAGATACGCAGTATTTT. Its protein product is CASSKGQSTDTQYF.

This clonotype was seen a few times. The chain couples TRBV20-1 to TRBJ2-2, with a tentative D call TRBD1 (6 bases). This CDR3 region has 16 residues. Germline CDR1 is DFQATT and CDR2 is SNEGSKA (reference sequence). Trimming stripped 2 bases from V and 3 bases from J, with 16 bases between. The CDR3: CSARYRGAGDTGELFF. The DNA of the CDR3 is TGCAGTGCTAGATATCGGGGTGCAGGGGACACCGGGGAGCTGTTTTTT.

The CDR3: CATDGLAGEETQYF. CDR3 bases: TGTGCCACCGATGGATTAGCGGGGGAAGAGACCCAGTACTTC. This chain connects TRBV6-2 or TRBV6-3 to TRBJ2-5, with TRBD2 matching 9 bases. The germline gives CDR1 MNHEY, CDR2 SVGEGT. The ends lost 10 bases at V and 3 bases at J; junction bases unmatched: 9. The CDR3 extends over 14 amino acids.

This clonotype was counted ten times or more. The CDR3 DNA is TGCAGTGCTAGAAGCCTCGGACTAGCGGGGGCCGCGTACAATGAGCAGTTCTTC. It codes for CSARSLGLAGAAYNEQFF. The V and J genes are TRBV20-1 and TRBJ2-1; 13 bases are a match to TRBD2. Germline V lookup: CDR1 DFQATT, CDR2 SNEGSKA (reference sequence). The CDR3 has 18 residues. With V trimmed by 2 bases and J by 4 bases, 11 bases remained unmatched.

The chain is built from TRBV12-3 or TRBV12-4 and TRBJ1-6; the D gene is possibly TRBD1 (5 bases). Trimming removed 4 bases at V and 11 bases at J, with 15 bases between. The CDR3 loop spans 14 amino acids. CDR3 sequence reads: CASSSSGGKAPLHF. The CDR3 DNA is TGTGCCAGCAGTTCCAGCGGGGGAAAAGCACCCCTCCACTTT.

CDR3 sequence (DNA): TGTGCCAGCTCAGGGACAGTCGAGCAGTACTTC. Translating gives CASSGTVEQYF. This rearrangement joins TRBV18 to TRBJ2-7, with 7 bases fitting TRBD1. There are 11 residues in the CDR3. The junction had 1 base not matched to a gene; V was cut back by 5 bases and J by 6 bases. Germline CDR1 and CDR2: KGHSH and LQKENI.

This chain joins TRBV9 and TRBJ1-1, with a tentative D call TRBD1 (5 bases). CDR3 length: 14 amino acids. Trimming took 7 bases from V and 3 from J, leaving 16 bases between them. CDR1 SGDLS and CDR2 YYNGEE come from the germline V gene. The CDR3 DNA reads as TGTGCCAGCGGCAGGGCCGAGATCGACACTGAAGCTTTCTTT. Residues: CASGRAEIDTEAFF.

This clonotype was detected many times. The J gene is TRBJ1-1, the V gene TRBV20-1, with D maybe TRBD1 (6 bases). Germline-derived CDR1 and CDR2 are DFQATT and SNEGSKA (reference sequence). V dropped 5 bases and J dropped 2 bases, with 15 bases sitting between them. The CDR3 is 14 amino acids. The CDR3: CSAPRGGSNTEAFF. The CDR3 DNA sequence: TGCAGTGCTCCCAGGGGAGGGAGTAACACTGAAGCTTTCTTT.

This clonotype has more than one count but fewer than ten. V and J are TRBV7-2 and TRBJ2-5; weak D call: TRBD1 (6 bases). This CDR3 spans 17 amino acids. V shed 4 bases and J shed 4 bases, with 22 bases lying between them. Germline loops: CDR1 SGHTA, CDR2 FQGNSA. CDR3: CASSSSLSGGELETQYF. DNA for the CDR3: TGTGCCAGCAGCTCGTCCCTATCTGGGGGCGAGTTAGAGACCCAGTACTTC.

The table lists this clonotype with many counts. An end of the junction differs from the germline gene, which may be a read error. The chain combines TRBV7-7 with TRBJ2-2; no clear D gene. The CDR3 is made up of 16 amino acids. Germline V gene lookup returns CDR1 SSHAT and CDR2 FNYEAQ (reference sequence). In DNA form, the CDR3 reads TGTGCTAGCAGCTTAGATCTGAATTGGGACACCGGGGAGCTGTTTTTT. It encodes CASSLDLNWDTGELFF.

This clonotype was counted many times. V is TRBV20-1 and J is TRBJ2-7; no reliable D call. Germline-derived CDR1 and CDR2 are DFQATT and SNEGSKA (reference sequence). The length of the CDR3 is 14 residues. V lost 3 bases and J 4 bases, leaving 16 bases between the germline ends. CDR3 amino acids: CSASPNSPAYEQYF. CDR3 in DNA: TGCAGTGCTAGTCCGAACAGCCCCGCTTACGAGCAGTACTTC.

The sample holds many counts of this clonotype. The chain has TRBV20-1 and TRBJ2-6; TRBD1 agrees at 9 bases. Germline V gives CDR1 DFQATT, CDR2 SNEGSKA (reference sequence). The CDR3 spans 17 residues. Trimming cost V 3 bases and J 3 bases; bases outside gene matches: 9. CDR3 coding DNA: TGCAGTGCTAGCCTAACAGGGGGCGCGAGTGGGGCCAACGTCCTGACTTTC. Its protein product is CSASLTGGASGANVLTF.

This clonotype was seen repeatedly, ten times or more. The rearrangement joins TRBV7-9 to TRBJ2-7; tentative D call: TRBD2 (5 bases). The CDR3 extends over 13 amino acids. V was clipped by 1 base and J by 2 bases, with 6 bases between them. Germline loops: CDR1 SEHNR, CDR2 FQNEAQ (reference sequence). CDR3 nucleotide sequence: TGTGCCAGCAGCTTAGACGGGACCTACGAGCAGTACTTC. It encodes CASSLDGTYEQYF.

This clonotype came up many times. The CDR3 coding sequence is TGTGCCAGCAGCCCTGAGGGGAGGGGTTATGGCTACACCTTC. Amino acid sequence: CASSPEGRGYGYTF. This chain uses TRBV7-9 with TRBJ1-2; D possibly corresponds to TRBD1 (5 bases). CDR3 length: 14 amino acids. Germline V gene sequence: CDR1 SEHNR, CDR2 FQNEAQ (reference sequence). Trimming shortened V by 5 bases and J by 5 bases, and 15 bases separated the two germline ends.

The CDR3 region is CATSRTGNDNEKLFF. The CDR3, as DNA: TGTGCCACCAGCAGGACCGGGAACGACAATGAAAAACTGTTTTTT. V usage is TRBV15 and J usage is TRBJ1-4; D is ambiguous. The V and J ends lost 3 bases and 5 bases respectively, with 13 bases between them. CDR1 and CDR2 from the germline V gene are LNHNV and YYDKDF (reference sequence). The CDR3 contains 15 residues.